Listed here is a single T cell receptor (beta chain). Using immunoSEQ multiplex PCR, the repertoire was profiled, and TCRdb retains in-frame clones only, with some absent. The table has roughly 71,000 clones, around 88% seen once. With 5 bases removed from V and 0 bases from J, the gap between germline ends came to 17 bases. There are 18 residues in the CDR3. The V gene's germline CDR1 is SGHAT and CDR2 FQNNGV. The record originates from a study of OX40 agonist ivuxolimab in advanced cancers. This TCR derives from an adult with an advanced solid tumor such as melanoma, head and neck, liver or kidney cancer. Sequencing was performed on CD4+ or CD8+ T cells sorted from blood, taken in a trial of the OX40 agonist ivuxolimab. This chain links TRBV11-2 with TRBJ2-6; D perhaps matches TRBD1 (6 bases). DNA for the CDR3: TGTGCCAGCAGCCGTCGGCCGACAGGAATCTCTGGGGCCAACGTCCTGACTTTC. As protein: CASSRRPTGISGANVLTF.